This T cell receptor beta chain derives from a study of T cell clones after liver transplantation. Study context: Tolerant meant at least one year fully off immunosuppression without liver enzymes above twice normal.

Remarks on this clone: As yet, its antigen is unknown.

The CDR3 is 16 residues long. V was shortened by 7 bases and J by 0 bases, with 13 bases between the two germline ends. CDR1 and CDR2 (germline): LNHDA, SQIVND (reference sequence). Libraries were prepared by immunoSEQ multiplex PCR; TCRdb keeps only in-frame clonotypes and omits some of them. The data contain around 97,000 clones, roughly four fifths of them seen just once; the ten biggest clones take up roughly 3.1%. Findings of the study overall: Compared with third party-reactive sequences, donor-reactive ones declined more, independent of withdrawal success.

This sequence originates from a human patient who received a liver transplant. The T cells may partly be graft donor cells. This chain connects TRBV19 to TRBJ2-6; D unresolved. This material consisted of CD4+ T cells from blood, taken around 44 months after liver transplant. CDR3 DNA sequence: TGTGCCAGTAACTCTCAATTCGACTCTGGGGCCAACGTCCTGACTTTC. Amino acid sequence: CASNSQFDSGANVLTF.